This T cell receptor (beta chain) was captured by sequencing in a study of T-cell memory formation after mild COVID-19 (dated by TCRdb to the early 2020s). About the full investigation: TCR sequence clusters from the two donors were largely donor specific. Two young, previously healthy adult volunteers made up the cohort, one male and one female. In a couple of donors, T-cell clones that expanded and contracted after mild COVID-19 were tracked by sequencing TCRalpha and TCRbeta repertoires over time. Study-level results and caveats: Clones that contracted from day 15 to 85 showed balanced CD4/CD8 phenotypes, whereas a second wave of clones that expanded from day 15 to 37 leaned towards CD4+. Only a couple of mild cases were covered by the study, and larger cohorts that include severe cases with pre-infection samples were considered necessary. Some responding clones were detected in pre-infection memory, which suggested that pre-existing cross-reactive memory T cells had joined the SARS-CoV-2 response. Whether the second-wave clones peaking on day 37 were SARS-CoV-2 specific was not confirmed. Contracting CD4+ clones appeared mostly in the CM and EM memory subsets, whereas CD8+ clones were enriched in EMRA.

Ficoll-Paque density gradient centrifugation was the method used to isolate PBMCs. The germline V gene (reference sequence) gives CDR1 as SGHNT and CDR2 as YYREEE. Between the V and J ends, shortened by 6 bases and 2 bases respectively, the junction contains 15 bases. CDR3 length: 14 amino acids, cysteine to phenylalanine. Kept here is only the CDR3 DNA, which spans 42 bases and is read in frame from base 1. Sequencer: Illumina NovaSeq 6000. Using 5'RACE with constant-segment primers, TCRalpha and TCRbeta cDNA libraries were constructed, with sample barcodes and unique molecular identifiers added in the process. Trizol reagent was used to extract RNA from every sample. Library amplification was performed in two PCR steps, and a second sample barcode and Illumina TruSeq adapters were introduced in the second step. The libraries were sequenced on an Illumina NovaSeq using 2 x 150 bp paired-end reads. Per the original workflow: The reads were demultiplexed and collapsed into UMI-guided consensus sequences using migec v1.2.7. Using mixcr v2.1.11, the UMI consensuses were aligned to TRA and TRB V and J templates and assembled into clonotypes. A clonotype was counted as expanded or contracted only when both edgeR and NoisET called the clonotype significant, with the noise models trained on biological replicates. For edgeR calls, the thresholds were a false discovery rate-adjusted p below 0.01 and a log2 fold-change of 1. As an exploratory analysis of dynamics, PCA with hierarchical clustering was applied to max-normalized trajectories of the 1000 most abundant clonotypes. Each responding clone was given a CD4 or CD8 phenotype based on the CD4+ and CD8+ repertoires, which had been sequenced separately. TCRdb itself trimmed the public reads at Q25 with fastp, ran MiXCR and retained productive beta chains. Rows with one shared CDR3 protein collapse into an entry with the most common genes and DNA. For this entry, the V and J calls and clone size follow TCRdb and not the study's own pipeline. This sample gives just over 300,000 distinct CDR3 sequences in total; roughly a fifth of them show up just once. Around 21% of the sample belongs to the ten largest clones.

This clonotype was picked up a small number of times. Its antigen is currently not known. The sample holds no much larger clone one base away, and base qualities are not on file. The receptor chain draws on TRBV5-4 and TRBJ2-7; possibly the D gene is TRBD1, per 5 matching bases. This clonotype was sampled from a young man who had mild COVID-19 (a few samples of this study predate the infection). The sample titles of this study are shuffled in the database, so cell type and time point are left out; the donor was told from shared clones. Specimen: PBMCs or a T cell subset sorted from them (not recorded which). At the DNA level, the sequence is TGTGCCAGCAATACAGGCGACAATCCCTACGAGCAGTACTTC. This translates into CASNTGDNPYEQYF. With the portions outside the CDR3 filled from the reference TRBV5-4 and TRBJ2-7 genes, the complete variable region becomes ETGVTQSPTHLIKTRGQQVTLRCSSQSGHNTVSWYQQALGQGPQFIFQYYREEENGRGNFPPRFSGLQFPNYSSELNVNALELDDSALYLCASNTGDNPYEQYFGPGTRLTVT.